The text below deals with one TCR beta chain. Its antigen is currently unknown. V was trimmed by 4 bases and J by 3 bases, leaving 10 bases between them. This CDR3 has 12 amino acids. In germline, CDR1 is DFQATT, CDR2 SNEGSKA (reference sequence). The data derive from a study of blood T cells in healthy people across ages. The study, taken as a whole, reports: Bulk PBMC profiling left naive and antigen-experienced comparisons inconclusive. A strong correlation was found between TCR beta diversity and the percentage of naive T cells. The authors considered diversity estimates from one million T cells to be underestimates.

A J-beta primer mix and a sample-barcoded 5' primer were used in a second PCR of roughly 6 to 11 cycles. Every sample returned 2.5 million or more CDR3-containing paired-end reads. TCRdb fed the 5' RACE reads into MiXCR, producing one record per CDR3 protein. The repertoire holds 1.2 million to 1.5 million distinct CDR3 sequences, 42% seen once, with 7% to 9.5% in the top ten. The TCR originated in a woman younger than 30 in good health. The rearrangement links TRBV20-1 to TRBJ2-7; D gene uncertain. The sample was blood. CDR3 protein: CSATGRIYEQYF. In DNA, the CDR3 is TGCAGTGCTACTGGTCGTATCTACGAGCAGTACTTC.